The T cell receptor (beta chain) described here comes from a study of shared clonotypes between healthy human individuals. In the study overall: Used for every donor were three CD4 naive, three CD4 memory, two CD8 naive and one CD8 memory plate.

Whole-study results and caveats: Non-shared clonotypes had lower generation probabilities than clonotypes shared by all four sorted-subset donors.

This clone has just a few counts. Its antigen is still unknown. CDR1 is SGDLS, CDR2 YYNGEE, per germline. The CDR3 extends over 15 amino acids. Trimming removed 4 bases from V and 4 bases from J; junction bases left unmatched: 9. When replicate PCRs were run on sorted subsets, they used 150 to 250 ng DNA, approximately 33,000 T cell genomes. Sequencing was performed with immunoSEQ multiplex PCR; in TCRdb, only in-frame clones are kept and a portion is missing. The sample has about 2 million clones, approximately 94% seen once. CD8 cells classed as naive were CD45RO-negative and positively selected for CCR7, excluding terminally differentiated effector memory CD45RA+ cells.

The rearrangement links TRBV9 to TRBJ1-2, with TRBD1 matching 8 bases. The specimen was naive CD8+ T cells sorted from blood. The sequence came from a man aged 18-30 years in good health. The CDR3 reads CASSPNQGAVYGYTF. In DNA, the CDR3 is TGTGCCAGCAGCCCGAACCAGGGGGCCGTCTATGGCTACACCTTC.